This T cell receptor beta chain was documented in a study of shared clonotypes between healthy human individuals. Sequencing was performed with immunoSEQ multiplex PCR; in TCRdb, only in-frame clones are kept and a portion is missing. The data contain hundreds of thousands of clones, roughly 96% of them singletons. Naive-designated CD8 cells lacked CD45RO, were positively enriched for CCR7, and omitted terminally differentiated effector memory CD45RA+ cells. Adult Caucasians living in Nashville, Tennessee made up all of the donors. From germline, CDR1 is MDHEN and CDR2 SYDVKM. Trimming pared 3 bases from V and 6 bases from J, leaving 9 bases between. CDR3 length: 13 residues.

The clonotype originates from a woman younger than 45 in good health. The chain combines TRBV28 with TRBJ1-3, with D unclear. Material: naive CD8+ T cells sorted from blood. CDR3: CASSFSGVNTIYF. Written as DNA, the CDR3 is TGTGCCAGCAGTTTCTCCGGGGTAAACACCATATATTTT.